Following are 7 T cell receptor beta chains from one sample sequenced in a study of blood T cell repertoires in COVID-19. Data came from immunoSEQ multiplex PCR; TCRdb stores just in-frame clones and leaves some out. The sample carries about 240,000 clones, roughly 90% recorded once. Sequenced sample: peripheral blood. These receptors originate from a man aged 60-69 years who had recovered from COVID-19.

This clone was found a few times. This chain connects TRBV19 to TRBJ1-5; 8 nucleotides align to TRBD1. Germline CDR1 LNHDA, CDR2 SQIVND (reference sequence). CDR3 length equals 16 residues. V lost 5 bases to trimming and J lost 5 bases; unmatched junction nucleotides: 11. CDR3 in amino acids: CASSSGQDRDDQPQHF. In DNA form, the CDR3 reads TGTGCCAGTAGTTCCGGCCAGGACAGGGACGATCAGCCCCAGCATTTT.

This sequence joins TRBV6-5 and TRBJ1-1; unclear D gene. The CDR3 contains 15 residues. The germline V and J ends were trimmed by 6 bases and 1 base, with 15 bases remaining between them. The germline V gene encodes CDR1 MNHEY and CDR2 SVGAGI. The CDR3 is CASRYGRSSNTEAFF. Written as DNA, the CDR3 is TGTGCCAGCAGATATGGGAGGAGCTCGAACACTGAAGCTTTCTTT.

The chain carries TRBV6-5 and TRBJ2-7, with D possibly matching TRBD2 (5 bases). There are 15 residues in the CDR3. From germline, CDR1 is MNHEY and CDR2 SVGAGI. Deletions cut 4 bases from V and 3 bases from J, with 16 bases between. For the CDR3, the DNA is TGTGCCAGCAGTTCCACTAGGAGTCGGTTCTACGAGCAGTACGTC. This gives the protein CASSSTRSRFYEQYV.

This clone was seen only a few times. V and J are TRBV10-3 and TRBJ1-1; no reliable D call. The CDR3 extends over 11 amino acids. Trimming pared 10 bases from V and 0 bases from J, leaving 6 bases between. Germline CDR1 is ENHRY and CDR2 is SYGVKD. CDR3 region: CATLLNTEAFF. DNA of the CDR3: TGTGCCACCCTGTTGAACACTGAAGCTTTCTTT.

The rearrangement joins TRBV6-2 or TRBV6-3 to TRBJ1-4, with D perhaps matching TRBD1 (5 bases). CDR1 MNHEY and CDR2 SVGEGT come from the germline V gene. The ends were cut back, 2 bases at V and 8 bases at J, with 9 bases in the middle. This CDR3 is 13 amino acids long. As DNA, the CDR3 is TGTGCCAGCAGTTACGGGGCAGCCGAAAAACTGTTTTTT. Protein sequence: CASSYGAAEKLFF.

The genes are TRBV27 and TRBJ1-6; D might be TRBD1 (5 bases). Trimming took 2 bases from V and 0 from J, leaving 11 bases between them. Germline CDR1 and CDR2: MNHEY and SMNVEV (reference sequence). The CDR3 is 17 residues long. The CDR3 protein is CASSLTQGSSYNSPLHF. The CDR3 DNA reads as TGTGCCAGCAGTTTAACGCAGGGCAGCTCCTATAATTCACCCCTCCACTTT.

The chain couples TRBV12-3 or TRBV12-4 to TRBJ1-2; 7 nucleotides line up with TRBD1. This CDR3 comprises 13 residues. V dropped 4 bases and J dropped 5; count of bases not matched to a gene: 4. The CDR3 region has the DNA TGTGCCAGCAGTTCAGGGACAGCTTATGGCTACACCTTC. Translation: CASSSGTAYGYTF.